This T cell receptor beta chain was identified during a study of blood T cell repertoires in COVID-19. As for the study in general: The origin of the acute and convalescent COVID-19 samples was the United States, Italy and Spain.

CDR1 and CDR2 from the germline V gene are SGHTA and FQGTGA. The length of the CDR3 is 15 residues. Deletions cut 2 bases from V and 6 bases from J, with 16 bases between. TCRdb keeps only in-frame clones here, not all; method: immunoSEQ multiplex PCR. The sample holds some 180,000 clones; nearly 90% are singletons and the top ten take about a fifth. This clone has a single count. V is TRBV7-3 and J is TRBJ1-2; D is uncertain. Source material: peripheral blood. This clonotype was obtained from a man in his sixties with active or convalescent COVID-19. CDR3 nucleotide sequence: TGTGCCAGCAGCTTACTCGAGGAAGGAGGGCATGGCTACACCTTC. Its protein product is CASSLLEEGGHGYTF.